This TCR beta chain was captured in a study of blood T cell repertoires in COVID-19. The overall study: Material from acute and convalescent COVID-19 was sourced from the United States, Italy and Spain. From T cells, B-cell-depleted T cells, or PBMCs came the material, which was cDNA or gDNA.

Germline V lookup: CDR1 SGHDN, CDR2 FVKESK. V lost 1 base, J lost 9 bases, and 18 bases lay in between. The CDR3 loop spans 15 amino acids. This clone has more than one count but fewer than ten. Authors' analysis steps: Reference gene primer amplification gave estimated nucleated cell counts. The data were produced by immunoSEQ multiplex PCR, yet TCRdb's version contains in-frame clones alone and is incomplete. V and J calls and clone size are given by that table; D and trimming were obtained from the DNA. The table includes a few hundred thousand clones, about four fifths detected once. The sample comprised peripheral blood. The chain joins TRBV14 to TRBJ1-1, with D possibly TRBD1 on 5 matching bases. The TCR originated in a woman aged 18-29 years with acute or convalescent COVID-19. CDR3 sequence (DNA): TGTGCCAGCAGCCAAGGACAGTCCTCTCGTCAAAAAGCTTTCTTT. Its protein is CASSQGQSSRQKAFF.